This TCR beta chain comes out of a study of shared clonotypes between healthy human individuals. CDR3 length: 16 residues. V was shortened by 1 base and J by 4 bases, with 18 bases between the two germline ends. The germline CDR1 and CDR2 sequences are SGHRS and YFSETQ. TCRdb's table, derived via immunoSEQ multiplex PCR, lists solely in-frame clones and lacks some. Of around 500,000 clones in the sample, around 85% were seen once. The V call is TRBV5-1, the J call TRBJ2-7; D call uncertain. Sequences were obtained from PBMCs. This sequence originates from a woman aged 40-49 years in good health. Some clones in this sample may be carry-over from other donors' samples. CDR3 sequence (DNA): TGCGCCAGCAGCTTGAACATTCTGGGCAGCAGTTACGAGCAGTACTTC. It yields the protein CASSLNILGSSYEQYF.